The T cell receptor beta chain under discussion was sequenced for a study of identical twins. Of note for this clonotype: Antigen: not known.

TCRdb re-analysed the 5' RACE reads in MiXCR, keeping a single row per CDR3 protein. Among approximately 220,000 distinct CDR3 sequences, approximately 7.9% were seen once, and the ten largest hold about 5.6%. Study observations and caveats: Where out-of-frame alpha sequences were twin-shared, they showed excess low generation probability.

Only healthy Caucasians were enrolled as donors. CDR1 is MGHRA and CDR2 is YSYEKL in the germline V gene. The length of the CDR3 is 17 residues. Trimming removed 0 bases from V and 8 bases from J; junction bases left unmatched: 10. These data also featured in a second study, about yellow fever vaccine responses in identical twins.

Sequences were obtained from CD8+ T cells sorted from blood. The clonotype was recovered from a woman under 30 in good health. V is TRBV4-1 and J is TRBJ2-1, with 10 positions matching TRBD2. CDR3 sequence: CASSQDWPSGSLYEQFF. The CDR3 DNA is TGCGCCAGCAGCCAAGATTGGCCTAGCGGGAGTCTCTATGAGCAGTTCTTC.